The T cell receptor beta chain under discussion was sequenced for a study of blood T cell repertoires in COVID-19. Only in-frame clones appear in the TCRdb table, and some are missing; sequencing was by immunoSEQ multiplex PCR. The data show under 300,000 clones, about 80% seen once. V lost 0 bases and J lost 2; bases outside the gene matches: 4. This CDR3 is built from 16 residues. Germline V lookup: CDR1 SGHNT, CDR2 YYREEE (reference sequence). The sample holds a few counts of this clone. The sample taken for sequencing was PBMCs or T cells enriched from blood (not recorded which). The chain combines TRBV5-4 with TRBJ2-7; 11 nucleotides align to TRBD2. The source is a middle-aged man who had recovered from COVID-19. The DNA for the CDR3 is TGTGCCAGCAGCTTGGCCGGGACTAGCGGAACCTACGAGCAGTACTTC. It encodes CASSLAGTSGTYEQYF.